This TCR beta chain was profiled in a study of identical twins. V lost 6 bases, J lost 0 bases, and 11 bases lay in between. The CDR3 is made up of 14 amino acids. MiXCR was run by TCRdb on the 5' RACE reads, yielding one entry per CDR3 protein. The sample shows a few hundred thousand distinct CDR3 sequences, about 10% of them seen only once. The chain combines TRBV12-3 or TRBV12-4 with TRBJ1-1; D is uncertain. The source material was naive T cells sorted from blood. The TCR sequence derives from a woman aged 50 to 60 in good health. CDR3 amino acids: CASSPHGMNTEAFF. The CDR3, as DNA: TGTGCCAGCAGCCCTCACGGGATGAACACTGAAGCTTTCTTT.